Below, 9 T cell receptor beta chains from the same sample are listed, as sequenced in a study of T-cell memory formation after mild COVID-19. Each CDR3 protein gets one entry after TCRdb re-called the 5' RACE reads with MiXCR. Here the sample spans just over 350,000 distinct CDR3 sequences, approximately 15% being singletons. The sample consisted of PBMCs or a T cell subset sorted from them (not recorded which). Source of these receptors: a man aged 18 to 30 who had mild COVID-19 (a few samples of this study predate the infection). Cell type and time point are not known.

J is TRBJ2-1 and V is TRBV5-1; 8 bases align to TRBD2. Germline V gene lookup returns CDR1 SGHRS and CDR2 YFSETQ. This CDR3 spans 14 amino acids. The ends lost 4 bases at V and 8 bases at J; junction bases unmatched: 8. The DNA for the CDR3 is TGCGCCAGCAGCCGGGAGGGCTCGTGGGATGAGCAGTTCTTC. Amino acids: CASSREGSWDEQFF.

This clonotype was seen at least ten times. This sequence joins TRBV5-1 and TRBJ2-5; D is unclear. V dropped 2 bases and J dropped 3 bases, with 14 bases sitting between them. The germline V gene encodes CDR1 SGHRS and CDR2 YFSETQ. This CDR3 spans 15 amino acids. The CDR3 sequence: CASSLSFRTEETQYF. In DNA form, the CDR3 reads TGCGCCAGCAGCTTATCGTTCCGGACCGAAGAGACCCAGTACTTC.

This clonotype was counted a few times. In DNA form, the CDR3 reads TGCGCCAGCAGCCAAGATCGGTGGGAGGCTAAGAACACTGAAGCTTTCTTT. This codes for CASSQDRWEAKNTEAFF. The chain recombines TRBV4-1 with TRBJ1-1, with D unclear. Trimming removed 0 bases from V and 1 base from J, with 15 bases in between. The length of the CDR3 is 17 residues. The V gene's germline CDR1 is MGHRA and CDR2 YSYEKL.

The chain combines TRBV20-1 with TRBJ1-2; tentative D call: TRBD1 (5 bases). The CDR3 totals 12 residues. The germline CDR1 and CDR2 sequences are DFQATT and SNEGSKA (reference sequence). The CDR3 loop is CSAGQPYYGYTF. The CDR3, as DNA: TGCAGCGCGGGGCAGCCTTACTATGGCTACACCTTC.

At least ten counts were recorded for this clonotype. J is TRBJ1-1 and V is TRBV10-1; D is unclear. V dropped 1 base and J dropped 1 base, with 4 bases sitting between them. CDR3 length: 13 residues. CDR1 is WNHNN, CDR2 SYGVQD, per germline (reference sequence). This CDR3 is CASSEFRNTEAFF. As DNA, the CDR3 is TGCGCCAGCAGTGAGTTCCGGAACACTGAAGCTTTCTTT.

This rearrangement joins TRBV24-1 to TRBJ2-5; no firm D call. V lost 4 bases, J lost 3 bases, and 11 bases lay in between. The CDR3 consists of 14 residues. Germline lookup yields CDR1 KGHDR and CDR2 SFDVKD. The CDR3 spells CATSDPLKKETQYF. Written as DNA, the CDR3 is TGTGCCACCAGTGACCCCCTCAAGAAAGAGACCCAGTACTTC.

The table lists this clonotype with a few counts. This sequence joins TRBV5-6 and TRBJ2-7; TRBD2 might be the D (6 bases). CDR1 and CDR2 (germline): SGHDT, YYEEEE. V lost 4 bases, J lost 4 bases, and 9 bases lay in between. The CDR3 consists of 12 residues. In DNA, the CDR3 is TGTGCCAGCAGCCAAGGGAGGTACGAGCAGTACGTC. This encodes CASSQGRYEQYV.

This clonotype has just a few counts. J is TRBJ2-5 and V is TRBV5-6; weak D call: TRBD2 (6 bases). The CDR3 totals 14 residues. V shed 0 bases and J shed 5 bases, with 11 bases lying between them. Germline assignment: CDR1 SGHDT and CDR2 YYEEEE. In nucleotides, the CDR3 is TGTGCCAGCAGCTTGGAGGGGAGGCGTGAGACCCAGTACTTC. Its protein is CASSLEGRRETQYF.

This clonotype has more than one count but fewer than ten. The chain carries TRBV6-5 and TRBJ2-5; 11 bases map to TRBD1. Looked up from germline, CDR1 is MNHEY and CDR2 is SVGAGI. This CDR3 region has 15 residues. The V gene end was trimmed by 6 bases and the J gene end by 4 bases; junction bases not matched to a gene: 7. The CDR3 sequence is CASSRTGGLGETQYF. The CDR3 DNA reads TGTGCCAGCAGCCGGACAGGGGGCCTCGGAGAGACCCAGTACTTC.